This T cell receptor (beta chain) derives from a study of blood T cell repertoires in COVID-19. With V trimmed by 0 bases and J by 9 bases, 8 bases remained unmatched. Germline CDR1 is MNHEY and CDR2 is SVGAGI. This CDR3 is built from 16 residues. The method was immunoSEQ multiplex PCR; TCRdb's version includes in-frame clones alone and lacks a portion of them. In the table there are 200,000 to 250,000 clones, about 82% of which are singletons. Participants were aged about 18 to 90 years, lived in roughly 25 US areas, and enrolled virtually. The source material was PBMCs or T cells enriched from blood (not recorded which). The TCR sequence derives from a woman aged 50 to 60 who had recovered from COVID-19. The chain employs TRBV6-5 and TRBJ2-1; 10 nucleotides line up with TRBD2. The CDR3 coding sequence is TGTGCCAGCAGTTACTCAAGAGCGGGAGGGCCTGGTGAGCAGTTCTTC. Translation gives CASSYSRAGGPGEQFF.